The subject of this entry is one T cell receptor (beta chain). This entry belongs to a study of blood T cell repertoires in COVID-19. Study as a whole: Material from acute and convalescent COVID-19 was sourced from the United States, Italy and Spain. Sample material is recorded as cDNA or gDNA derived from T cells, B-cell-depleted T cells, or PBMCs.

In the original analysis: The assay estimated nucleated cells by amplifying reference gene primers. Generated by immunoSEQ multiplex PCR, the TCRdb table keeps only in-frame clones and is missing some. The D gene and trimming were derived from the DNA, and the V and J assignments and clone size from that table. The data contain under 250,000 clones, roughly 80% of them seen just once; the ten biggest clones take up roughly 2.4%. Germline V lookup: CDR1 LGHNT, CDR2 FRNRAP. V lost 2 bases, J lost 0 bases, and 9 bases lay in between. There are 15 residues in the CDR3. This clonotype originated in a woman aged 55-75 years with acute or convalescent COVID-19. Sequencing input: peripheral blood. V and J are TRBV12-5 and TRBJ2-3, with unresolved D. Here the CDR3 reads CASGLFLPSTDTQYF. Here the CDR3 DNA reads TGTGCTAGTGGTTTGTTTCTCCCTAGCACAGATACGCAGTATTTT.